This is a list of T cell receptor beta chains from one sample in a study of T-cell memory formation after mild COVID-19. From the 5' RACE reads, TCRdb called clonotypes with MiXCR, one entry per CDR3 protein. This sample has approximately 300,000 distinct CDR3 sequences, with 15% to 20% found just once. Sequenced input: PBMCs or a T cell subset sorted from them (not recorded which). Every receptor here comes from a man younger than 35 who had mild COVID-19 (a few samples of this study predate the infection). Cell type and time point are not known. CDR3s include the opening cysteine and the closing phenylalanine or tryptophan. A D gene is named only where the DNA matches it firmly.

j_gene: TRBJ2-5; v_gene: TRBV5-1; d_gene: TRBD2; CDR3aa: CASTSGGQETQYF
j_gene: TRBJ2-5; v_gene: TRBV6-2/TRBV6-3; d_gene: -; CDR3aa: CASSPPFWRGDETQYF
j_gene: TRBJ2-5; v_gene: TRBV9; d_gene: TRBD2; CDR3aa: CASSKDGGETQYF
j_gene: TRBJ1-5; v_gene: TRBV28; d_gene: -; CDR3aa: CASRESNQPQHF
j_gene: TRBJ2-1; v_gene: TRBV7-2; d_gene: TRBD2; CDR3aa: CASRSGGESYNEQFF
j_gene: TRBJ2-7; v_gene: TRBV12-3/TRBV12-4; d_gene: -; CDR3aa: CASSRQGEQYF
j_gene: TRBJ2-5; v_gene: TRBV25-1; d_gene: TRBD2; CDR3aa: CASSDRRLAGGLLETQYF
j_gene: TRBJ1-1; v_gene: TRBV12-3/TRBV12-4; d_gene: TRBD1; CDR3aa: CASSPQGAEAFF
j_gene: TRBJ1-5; v_gene: TRBV20-1; d_gene: -; CDR3aa: CSAVAGEVKPQHF
j_gene: TRBJ1-5; v_gene: TRBV7-2; d_gene: -; CDR3aa: CASSLNPLHLSNQPQHF
j_gene: TRBJ2-7; v_gene: TRBV20-1; d_gene: TRBD1; CDR3aa: CSASTTGGVEQYF
j_gene: TRBJ2-2; v_gene: TRBV3-1; d_gene: TRBD2; CDR3aa: CASSPVAGVGELFF
j_gene: TRBJ1-1; v_gene: TRBV10-3; d_gene: TRBD1; CDR3aa: CAITGGQANTEAFF
j_gene: TRBJ2-7; v_gene: TRBV4-1; d_gene: TRBD2; CDR3aa: CASSERAGVTSYEQYF
j_gene: TRBJ2-4; v_gene: TRBV9; d_gene: -; CDR3aa: CASSALGGHIQYF
j_gene: TRBJ2-1; v_gene: TRBV10-3; d_gene: -; CDR3aa: CAISDQQGRDNEQFF
j_gene: TRBJ1-4; v_gene: TRBV7-9; d_gene: -; CDR3aa: CASSLGPRGYGNEKLFF
j_gene: TRBJ2-2; v_gene: TRBV7-6; d_gene: -; CDR3aa: CASSRSPANTGELFF
j_gene: TRBJ1-1; v_gene: TRBV11-2; d_gene: TRBD1; CDR3aa: CASSSGQGGNTEAFF
j_gene: TRBJ2-5; v_gene: TRBV7-9; d_gene: -; CDR3aa: CASSQSGQDGAQYF
j_gene: TRBJ1-6; v_gene: TRBV15; d_gene: -; CDR3aa: CATSRDGGEVSPLHF
j_gene: TRBJ2-5; v_gene: TRBV6-6; d_gene: -; CDR3aa: CASGYGGETQYF
j_gene: TRBJ2-7; v_gene: TRBV7-2; d_gene: -; CDR3aa: CASSRDSVVLYEQYF
j_gene: TRBJ1-5; v_gene: TRBV12-3/TRBV12-4; d_gene: -; CDR3aa: CASRQSVVQPQHF
j_gene: TRBJ2-2; v_gene: TRBV6-2/TRBV6-3; d_gene: -; CDR3aa: CASSSGELFF
j_gene: TRBJ1-1; v_gene: TRBV4-2; d_gene: -; CDR3aa: CASSQDPRIEAFF
j_gene: TRBJ2-3; v_gene: TRBV9; d_gene: -; CDR3aa: CASSAAGTPSTDTQYF
j_gene: TRBJ2-2; v_gene: TRBV6-2/TRBV6-3; d_gene: -; CDR3aa: CASSYGETGELFF
j_gene: TRBJ1-6; v_gene: TRBV27; d_gene: -; CDR3aa: CASSLSNGDNSPLHF
j_gene: TRBJ1-2; v_gene: TRBV5-1; d_gene: -; CDR3aa: CASRGGQNYGYTF
j_gene: TRBJ2-3; v_gene: TRBV12-3/TRBV12-4; d_gene: -; CDR3aa: CASVSSWGVRNTQYF
j_gene: TRBJ1-5; v_gene: TRBV20-1; d_gene: -; CDR3aa: CSAPRLPGPNQPQHF
j_gene: TRBJ1-1; v_gene: TRBV20-1; d_gene: -; CDR3aa: CSARRDGPYPEAFF
j_gene: TRBJ1-2; v_gene: TRBV5-5; d_gene: -; CDR3aa: CASSLVSGAYGYTF
j_gene: TRBJ2-7; v_gene: TRBV6-5; d_gene: -; CDR3aa: CASSKGDETYEQYF
j_gene: TRBJ2-1; v_gene: TRBV5-1; d_gene: -; CDR3aa: CASSIQGSNEQFF
j_gene: TRBJ2-2; v_gene: TRBV11-2; d_gene: -; CDR3aa: CASTLDPGERNTGELFF
j_gene: TRBJ1-2; v_gene: TRBV6-1; d_gene: TRBD1; CDR3aa: CASSEPTGGNYGYTF
j_gene: TRBJ1-5; v_gene: TRBV5-1; d_gene: -; CDR3aa: CASSLASGDQPQHF
j_gene: TRBJ2-3; v_gene: TRBV29-1; d_gene: -; CDR3aa: CSVEEADRRGDTQYF
j_gene: TRBJ2-3; v_gene: TRBV10-3; d_gene: -; CDR3aa: CAISESADTQYF
j_gene: TRBJ2-3; v_gene: TRBV7-3; d_gene: -; CDR3aa: CASSLRLGTDTQYF
j_gene: TRBJ2-2; v_gene: TRBV7-2; d_gene: TRBD1; CDR3aa: CASSPETGYTGELFF
j_gene: TRBJ2-2; v_gene: TRBV20-1; d_gene: -; CDR3aa: CSAITLPNTGELFF
j_gene: TRBJ2-1; v_gene: TRBV10-3; d_gene: -; CDR3aa: CAISRDGYNEQFF
j_gene: TRBJ2-3; v_gene: TRBV7-2; d_gene: TRBD2; CDR3aa: CASSSLAGGKDTQYF
j_gene: TRBJ2-5; v_gene: TRBV7-2; d_gene: TRBD2; CDR3aa: CASSLAGASGGGETQYF
j_gene: TRBJ2-1; v_gene: TRBV4-3; d_gene: TRBD1; CDR3aa: CASSQDDRGNEQFF
j_gene: TRBJ2-2; v_gene: TRBV5-1; d_gene: -; CDR3aa: CASNRVHYPNTGELFF
j_gene: TRBJ2-1; v_gene: TRBV6-6; d_gene: -; CDR3aa: CASSLLGADISSYNEQFF
j_gene: TRBJ1-5; v_gene: TRBV12-3/TRBV12-4; d_gene: -; CDR3aa: CASSPVVLGQPQHF
j_gene: TRBJ2-3; v_gene: TRBV4-1; d_gene: -; CDR3aa: CASSLDQDTQYF
j_gene: TRBJ2-3; v_gene: TRBV2; d_gene: -; CDR3aa: CASSEVTDGDTQYF
j_gene: TRBJ2-1; v_gene: TRBV18; d_gene: TRBD2; CDR3aa: CASSPPNGGAGEQFF
j_gene: TRBJ2-1; v_gene: TRBV5-1; d_gene: -; CDR3aa: CASSLIKGSYNEQFF
j_gene: TRBJ2-1; v_gene: TRBV7-9; d_gene: TRBD1; CDR3aa: CASSLEADRAVEFF
j_gene: TRBJ1-2; v_gene: TRBV27; d_gene: -; CDR3aa: CASSEGGTGYTF
j_gene: TRBJ2-3; v_gene: TRBV5-1; d_gene: TRBD1; CDR3aa: CASSAPTGAETDTQYF
j_gene: TRBJ2-7; v_gene: TRBV7-9; d_gene: TRBD1; CDR3aa: CASSPRTGGAYYEQYF